This T cell receptor (beta chain) originates from a study of shared clonotypes between healthy human individuals. The study, taken as a whole, reports: Donors were few, which limited the genetic and exposure-history diversity represented.

The data were produced by immunoSEQ multiplex PCR, yet TCRdb's version contains in-frame clones alone and is incomplete. This table holds under 1 million clones, 90% to 98% found once. The CDR3 length is 14 residues. V was shortened by 5 bases and J by 9 bases, with 20 bases between the two germline ends. Germline assignment: CDR1 ENHRY and CDR2 SYGVKD. Notes on this clone: The antigen is not known.

Only CD45RO-negative cells positively selected for CCR7 counted as naive CD8 cells, so terminally differentiated effector memory CD45RA+ cells were excluded. Within Nashville, Tennessee resided all donors, each a Caucasian adult. This TCR derives from a man aged 30-40 years in good health. This sequence joins TRBV10-3 and TRBJ2-7, with D maybe TRBD2 (5 bases). The sequenced material came from naive CD8+ T cells sorted from blood. The chain's CDR3 is CAISTPGEGLGQYF. The CDR3 DNA reads TGTGCCATCAGTACTCCCGGCGAGGGTCTGGGGCAGTACTTC.